This T cell receptor (beta chain) was observed in a study of early T cells in non-severe SARS-CoV-2 infection. This clonotype occurred a few times. From the 5' RACE reads, TCRdb called clonotypes with MiXCR, one entry per CDR3 protein. The sample lists about 36,000 distinct CDR3 sequences, around 7% occurring once. Per the germline V gene, CDR1 is MGHDK and CDR2 is SYGVNS. The CDR3 is made up of 14 amino acids. V lost 5 bases and J 2 bases, leaving 10 bases between the germline ends. The sample here was whole blood, taken at baseline. The TCR originated in an adult who was a healthcare worker with PCR-confirmed SARS-CoV-2 infection or an uninfected control (not recorded which). The chain has TRBV25-1 and TRBJ2-4; unclear D gene. The CDR3 DNA is TGTGCCAGCAGTCCTGGGCGATCCAAAAACATTCAGTACTTC. It codes for CASSPGRSKNIQYF. Using reference TRBV25-1 and TRBJ2-4 for the parts outside the CDR3, the full variable domain is EADIYQTPRYLVIGTGKKITLECSQTMGHDKMYWYQQDPGMELHLIHYSYGVNSTEKGDLSSESTVSRIRTEHFPLTLESARPSHTSQYLCASSPGRSKNIQYFGAGTRLSVL.